These 10 T cell receptor beta chains came from one sample sequenced in a study of post-analysis software for immune sequencing data. Overall study findings and caveats: Included in a set of roughly five TRBV segments more frequent in patients than controls were TRBV5-6, TRBV5-1 and TRBV20-1.

The antigens of these receptors remain unknown. Unique molecular identifiers were carried by the TCR beta cDNA libraries. TCRdb used MiXCR to reprocess the PCR reads, holding one entry per CDR3 protein. This table holds about 500,000 distinct CDR3 sequences, over 35% found once. The sample consisted of blood. The receptors come from a girl aged 10-17 years with multiple sclerosis.

The rearrangement joins TRBV9 to TRBJ2-5, with 9 bases matching TRBD2. Germline assignment: CDR1 SGDLS and CDR2 YYNGEE. After removal of 0 bases from V and 6 bases from J, the junction contained 9 bases not matched to a gene. The CDR3 covers 16 residues. In DNA form, the CDR3 reads TGTGCCAGCAGCGTAGGACATAGCGGGAGAGGACAGACCCAGTACTTC. This sequence encodes CASSVGHSGRGQTQYF.

The chain uses TRBV6-1 and TRBJ2-7; D is perhaps TRBD2 (6 bases). Germline V gene data show CDR1 as MNHNS and CDR2 as SASEGT. V was clipped by 1 base and J by 0 bases, with 13 bases between them. The CDR3 spans 16 residues. The CDR3 region is CASSEGGLPSSYEQYF. CDR3 DNA sequence: TGTGCCAGCAGTGAAGGGGGACTCCCGAGCTCCTACGAGCAGTACTTC.

This clonotype came up a few times. This rearrangement joins TRBV10-3 to TRBJ2-5; D ambiguous. CDR3 size: 12 residues. CDR1 ENHRY and CDR2 SYGVKD come from the germline V gene. V was shortened by 3 bases and J by 11 bases, with 13 bases between the two germline ends. The CDR3 coding sequence is TGTGCCATCAGTGACACAAAAAGGATGCAGTACTTC. Residues: CAISDTKRMQYF.

The table lists this clonotype with a few counts. The J gene is TRBJ2-1, the V gene TRBV5-1; D possibly corresponds to TRBD2 (6 bases). The CDR3 loop spans 15 amino acids. The germline V gene has CDR1 SGHRS and CDR2 YFSETQ. Trimming stripped 4 bases from V and 5 bases from J, with 16 bases between. CDR3 protein: CASSPGERPNNEQFF. The CDR3 nucleotides read TGCGCCAGCAGCCCGGGGGAGCGACCCAACAATGAGCAGTTCTTC.

This sequence joins TRBV27 and TRBJ2-1; 7 bases agree with TRBD2. Germline V lookup: CDR1 MNHEY, CDR2 SMNVEV (reference sequence). The CDR3 spans 12 residues. J was trimmed by 9 bases and V by 1 base; bases with no gene match: 0. CDR3 sequence: CASSLWGGEQFF. In nucleotides, the CDR3 is TGTGCCAGCAGTTTATGGGGGGGTGAGCAGTTCTTC.

This clonotype showed up just a few times. The chain uses TRBV7-2 and TRBJ2-7; 12 positions match TRBD1. The CDR3 loop spans 16 amino acids. Germline loops: CDR1 SGHTA, CDR2 FQGNSA. After removal of 4 bases from V and 0 bases from J, the junction contained 4 bases not matched to a gene. In DNA form, the CDR3 reads TGTGCCAGCAGCTATGGGACAGGGGGCGTCTCCTACGAGCAGTACTTC. Residues: CASSYGTGGVSYEQYF. The complete variable domain, with remaining parts taken from reference TRBV7-2 and TRBJ2-7, reads GAGVSQSPSNKVTEKGKDVELRCDPISGHTALYWYRQSLGQGLEFLIYFQGNSAPDKSGLPSDRFSAERTGGSVSTLTIQRTQQEDSAVYLCASSYGTGGVSYEQYFGPGTRLTVT.

The rearrangement joins TRBV12-3 or TRBV12-4 to TRBJ2-7, with TRBD1 matching over 12 bases. The J call could be wrong; TRBJ2-5 is a better fit for the DNA end. The CDR3 has 15 amino acids. CDR3 sequence (DNA): TGTGCCATCACTACCGGGACAGGGGGCGTGGAGACCCAGTACTTC. As protein: CAITTGTGGVETQYF.

For the CDR3, the DNA is TGTGCCAGCAGCTTAGGTGGGGCCGGAGAGGTCAAGCAGTTCTTC. Translating it yields CASSLGGAGEVKQFF. This chain joins TRBV7-2 and TRBJ2-1; possible D gene TRBD1, 5 bases. Per the germline V gene, CDR1 is SGHTA and CDR2 is FQGNSA. The CDR3 loop spans 15 amino acids. Trimming left V 1 base short and J 11 bases short, with 18 bases between. Supplemented by reference TRBV7-2 and TRBJ2-1, the full variable domain reads GAGVSQSPSNKVTEKGKDVELRCDPISGHTALYWYRQSLGQGLEFLIYFQGNSAPDKSGLPSDRFSAERTGGSVSTLTIQRTQQEDSAVYLCASSLGGAGEVKQFFGPGTRLTVL.

CDR3 loop: CASSLFSLAATDTQYF. The CDR3 region has the DNA TGTGCCAGCAGTTTATTCTCTCTAGCCGCCACAGATACGCAGTATTTT. The chain carries TRBV27 and TRBJ2-3; D is perhaps TRBD2 (5 bases). The V end lost 1 base, the J end lost 2 bases, and 13 bases lay between the germline ends. There are 16 residues in the CDR3. CDR1 is MNHEY, CDR2 SMNVEV, per germline (reference sequence).

The CDR3 here is CSVGRGTGELFF. The CDR3 nucleotides are TGCAGCGTTGGACGGGGCACCGGGGAGCTGTTTTTT. The genes are TRBV29-1 and TRBJ2-2; a weak D match, TRBD2 (5 bases). Per the germline V gene, CDR1 is SQVTM and CDR2 is ANQGSEA. The V and J ends lost 4 bases and 4 bases respectively, with 7 bases between them. The CDR3 runs 12 residues.